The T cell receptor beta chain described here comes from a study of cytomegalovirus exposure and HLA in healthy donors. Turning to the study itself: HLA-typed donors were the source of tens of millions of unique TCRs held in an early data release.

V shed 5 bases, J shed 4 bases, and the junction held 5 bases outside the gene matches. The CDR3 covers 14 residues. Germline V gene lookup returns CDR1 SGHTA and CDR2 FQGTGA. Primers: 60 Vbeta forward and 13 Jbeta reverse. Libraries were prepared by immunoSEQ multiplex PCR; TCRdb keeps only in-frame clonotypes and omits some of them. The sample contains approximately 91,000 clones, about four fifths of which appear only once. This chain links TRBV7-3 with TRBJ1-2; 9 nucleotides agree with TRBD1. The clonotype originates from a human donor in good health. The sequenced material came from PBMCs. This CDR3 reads CASSIGQGFYGYTF. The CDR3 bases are TGTGCCAGCAGCATCGGACAGGGGTTCTATGGCTACACCTTC.